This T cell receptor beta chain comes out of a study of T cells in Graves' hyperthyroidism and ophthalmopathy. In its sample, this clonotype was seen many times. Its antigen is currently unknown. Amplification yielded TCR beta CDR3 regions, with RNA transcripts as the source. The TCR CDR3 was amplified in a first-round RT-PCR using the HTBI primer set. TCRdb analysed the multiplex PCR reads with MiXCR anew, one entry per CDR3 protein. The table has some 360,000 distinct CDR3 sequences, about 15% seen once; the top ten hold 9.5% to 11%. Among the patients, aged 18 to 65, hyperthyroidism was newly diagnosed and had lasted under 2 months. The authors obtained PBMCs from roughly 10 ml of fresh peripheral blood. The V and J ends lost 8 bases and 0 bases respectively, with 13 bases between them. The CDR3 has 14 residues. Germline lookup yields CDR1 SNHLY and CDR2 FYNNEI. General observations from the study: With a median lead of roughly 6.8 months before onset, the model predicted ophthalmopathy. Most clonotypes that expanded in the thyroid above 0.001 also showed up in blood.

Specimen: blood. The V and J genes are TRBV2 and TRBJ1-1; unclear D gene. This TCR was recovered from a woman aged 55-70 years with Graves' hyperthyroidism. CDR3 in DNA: TGTGCCAGCCGGGAGGGAAGCATGAACACTGAAGCTTTCTTT. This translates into CASREGSMNTEAFF.